A single sample is the source of the 30 T cell receptor beta chains below, sequenced in a study of OX40 agonist ivuxolimab in advanced cancers. The data were produced by immunoSEQ multiplex PCR, yet TCRdb's version contains in-frame clones alone and is incomplete. The sample shows approximately 7,200 clones, 65% to 75% of them seen only once. Sequencing was performed on CD4+ or CD8+ T cells sorted from blood, taken in a trial of the OX40 agonist ivuxolimab. The source of these receptors is an adult with an advanced solid tumor such as melanoma, head and neck, liver or kidney cancer.

A word on this clone: The junction does not match germline at one end; this may be a read error. The rearrangement joins TRBV29-1 to TRBJ2-2; D is undetermined. CDR1 and CDR2 from the germline V gene are SQVTM and ANQGSEA. This CDR3 spans 15 amino acids. The CDR3 DNA is TGCAGCGCTGAAAGTAGCCCCTCTAACACCGGGGAGCTGTTTTTT. It translates to CSAESSPSNTGELFF.

V gene TRBV6-1 combines with J gene TRBJ2-2, with unresolved D. Per germline, CDR1 MNHNS and CDR2 SASEGT. V dropped 8 bases and J dropped 10 bases, with 11 bases sitting between them. This CDR3 spans 11 amino acids. The CDR3 loop reads CASVDSQELFF. The CDR3 coding sequence is TGTGCCAGCGTTGACTCGCAGGAGCTGTTTTTT.

The chain has TRBV18 and TRBJ2-7; D remains ambiguous. Germline loops: CDR1 KGHSH, CDR2 LQKENI. CDR3 length: 14 amino acids. Trimming stripped 9 bases from V and 2 bases from J, with 17 bases between. The CDR3 sequence is CASYDTVKPYEQYF. The CDR3 bases are TGTGCCAGTTATGACACCGTCAAGCCCTACGAGCAGTACTTC.

Only a few counts were recorded for this clone. V is TRBV7-9 and J is TRBJ2-3, with D tentatively TRBD2 (7 bases). CDR3 length: 16 residues. V was trimmed by 0 bases and J by 4 bases, leaving 14 bases between them. The germline V gene encodes CDR1 SEHNR and CDR2 FQNEAQ (reference sequence). CDR3 loop: CASSLAQWEGADTQYF. The CDR3 region has the DNA TGTGCCAGCAGCTTAGCGCAGTGGGAGGGGGCAGATACGCAGTATTTT.

In nucleotides, the CDR3 is TGTGCCAGCAGCTGGGCTGTGGCGGGAGGAGATGAGCAGTTCTTC. It specifies CASSWAVAGGDEQFF. The chain combines TRBV7-8 with TRBJ2-1; 8 nucleotides match TRBD2. This CDR3 has 15 residues. V was clipped by 4 bases and J by 8 bases; unmatched bases: 10. Germline assignment: CDR1 SGHVS and CDR2 FQNEAQ.

This clone was observed a single time. V gene TRBV7-8 combines with J gene TRBJ2-1; TRBD1 aligns across 7 bases. With 11 bases clipped from V and 0 bases from J, the junction kept 7 bases outside the gene matches. The CDR3 totals 14 residues. Germline values: CDR1 SGHVS, CDR2 FQNEAQ. This chain's CDR3 is CASQGDSSYNEQFF. CDR3 nucleotide sequence: TGTGCCTCCCAGGGGGACAGCTCCTACAATGAGCAGTTCTTC. Combining the CDR3 with reference TRBV7-8 and TRBJ2-1 gives the whole variable domain GAGVSQSPRYKVAKRGQDVALRCDPISGHVSLFWYQQALGQGPEFLTYFQNEAQLDKSGLPSDRFFAERPEGSVSTLKIQRTQQEDSAVYLCASQGDSSYNEQFFGPGTRLTVL.

By frequency in the sample, this clone is medium-sized (0.01 to 0.1%). The J gene is TRBJ2-2, the V gene TRBV9; D is uncertain. Trimming left V 4 bases short and J 5 bases short, with 6 bases between. Germline CDR1 reads SGDLS; CDR2 reads YYNGEE. The CDR3 extends over 12 amino acids. CDR3 DNA: TGTGCCAGCAGCCTGCGTACCGGGGAGCTGTTTTTT. This encodes CASSLRTGELFF.

The genes are TRBV28 and TRBJ2-1, with 12 bases fitting TRBD2. With 2 bases clipped from V and 7 bases from J, the junction kept 3 bases outside the gene matches. CDR3 size: 15 residues. Germline V gene lookup returns CDR1 MDHEN and CDR2 SYDVKM. The CDR3 protein is CASSLLAGGGNEQFF. The CDR3 coding sequence is TGTGCCAGCAGTTTACTAGCGGGAGGGGGAAATGAGCAGTTCTTC.

This clone was detected once. This chain connects TRBV4-1 to TRBJ2-7; 8 bases fit TRBD1. CDR3 size: 20 residues. Germline CDR1 MGHRA, CDR2 YSYEKL. The V and J ends lost 0 bases and 6 bases, in that order; junction bases with no gene match: 22. CDR3: CASSQDGVGQGAFFLGEQYF. The CDR3 nucleotides read TGCGCCAGCAGCCAAGATGGTGTAGGGCAGGGGGCGTTCTTTTTAGGCGAGCAGTACTTC.

The chain combines TRBV19 with TRBJ2-3, with TRBD1 matching 11 bases. The germline V gene has CDR1 LNHDA and CDR2 SQIVND (reference sequence). The CDR3 is 15 residues long. Trimming took 5 bases from V and 3 from J; bases not matched to a gene: 4. CDR3 DNA: TGTGCCAGTAGTTCGGACAGGGGGCTGACAGATACGCAGTATTTT. This translates into CASSSDRGLTDTQYF.

The chain couples TRBV9 to TRBJ2-1; TRBD2 aligns across 15 bases. Trimming at V came to 3 bases and at J to 7 bases, leaving 2 bases not matched to a gene. Germline V gives CDR1 SGDLS, CDR2 YYNGEE. The CDR3 consists of 15 residues. CDR3 sequence (DNA): TGTGCCAGCAGCGGCGGACTAGCGGGGGGGAATGAGCAGTTCTTC. It translates to CASSGGLAGGNEQFF.

This clone was seen a handful of times. This chain joins TRBV4-3 and TRBJ2-7; TRBD1 aligns across 8 bases. V lost 3 bases and J lost 4; bases outside the gene matches: 8. The CDR3 length is 15 residues. Germline V gene lookup returns CDR1 LGHNA and CDR2 YSLEER. CDR3 DNA sequence: TGCGCCAGCAGCCATTTCAGGGGGCGTGGGTACGAGCAGTACTTC. It encodes CASSHFRGRGYEQYF.

The chain employs TRBV6-5 and TRBJ1-2; 7 positions match TRBD1. The ends lost 0 bases at V and 6 bases at J; junction bases unmatched: 7. Germline CDR1 MNHEY, CDR2 SVGAGI. The CDR3 runs to 15 residues. The chain's CDR3 is CASSYSRGGADGYTF. CDR3 DNA: TGTGCCAGCAGTTACTCGCGAGGGGGCGCAGATGGCTACACCTTC.

The chain links TRBV6-5 to TRBJ1-2, with unresolved D. Per germline, CDR1 MNHEY and CDR2 SVGAGI. The CDR3 is 15 residues long. Trimming stripped 2 bases from V and 1 base from J, with 11 bases between. The CDR3 sequence is CASSYTQAGNYGYTF. The CDR3 nucleotides are TGTGCCAGCAGTTACACTCAGGCCGGTAACTATGGCTACACCTTC.

This chain uses TRBV27 with TRBJ2-7; 12 bases are shared with TRBD1. CDR3 size: 15 residues. With V trimmed by 4 bases and J by 2 bases, 3 bases remained unmatched. CDR1 MNHEY and CDR2 SMNVEV come from the germline V gene (reference sequence). CDR3 nucleotide sequence: TGTGCCAGCAGTTCCCGGGACAGGGGGCCCTACGAGCAGTACTTC. Amino acids: CASSSRDRGPYEQYF.

The CDR3 sequence is CASSPGLAGGPFPNEQFF. The CDR3 DNA sequence: TGTGCCAGCAGCCCCGGACTAGCGGGAGGGCCTTTCCCCAATGAGCAGTTCTTC. The genes are TRBV7-8 and TRBJ2-1; 15 bases match TRBD2. The CDR3 extends over 18 amino acids. Trimming took 5 bases from V and 6 from J; bases not matched to a gene: 11. From germline, CDR1 is SGHVS and CDR2 FQNEAQ.

V usage is TRBV6-1 and J usage is TRBJ2-7; 7 positions agree with TRBD1. CDR3 length: 14 residues. Germline-derived CDR1 and CDR2 are MNHNS and SASEGT. Trimming at V came to 4 bases and at J to 6 bases, leaving 9 bases not matched to a gene. CDR3 in amino acids: CASSAWTGRGEQYF. In DNA form, the CDR3 reads TGTGCCAGCAGTGCTTGGACAGGACGGGGCGAGCAGTACTTC.

The chain employs TRBV6-4 and TRBJ2-6; D is ambiguous. Trimming pared 2 bases from V and 4 bases from J, leaving 12 bases between. The CDR3 is 16 amino acids. Per the germline V gene, CDR1 is MRHNA and CDR2 is SNTAGT. CDR3 DNA sequence: TGTGCCAGCAGTGACAGTTGGGGTCCCGGGGCCAACGTCCTGACTTTC. Translating it yields CASSDSWGPGANVLTF.

The J gene is TRBJ2-7, the V gene TRBV6-1; TRBD2 might be the D (5 bases). V lost 8 bases and J lost 4, with 12 bases in between. Germline lookup yields CDR1 MNHNS and CDR2 SASEGT. The CDR3 is made up of 12 amino acids. CDR3 coding DNA: TGTGCCAGCCACCCGGGGAGTTACGAGCAGTACTTC. As protein: CASHPGSYEQYF.

The J gene is TRBJ2-7, the V gene TRBV11-2; 9 positions agree with TRBD1. This CDR3 comprises 14 residues. Germline CDR1 is SGHAT and CDR2 is FQNNGV. Unmatched junction bases numbered 4, after V lost 1 base and J lost 6 bases. The CDR3 DNA reads TGTGCCAGCAGCTTAGTTGACAGGGGGTTCGAGCAGTACTTC. Encoded protein: CASSLVDRGFEQYF.

The gene calls are TRBV4-1 and TRBJ2-7; 8 bases align to TRBD1. The CDR3 has 16 residues. Germline V gene data show CDR1 as MGHRA and CDR2 as YSYEKL. Losses at the gene ends were 0 bases for V and 3 bases for J; bases not matched to a gene: 7. CDR3 loop: CASSQDPGTGYYEQYF. The DNA for the CDR3 is TGCGCCAGCAGCCAAGATCCGGGGACAGGCTACTACGAGCAGTACTTC.

This clone was seen a handful of times. The chain recombines TRBV9 with TRBJ1-1, with 7 bases that match TRBD1. V lost 3 bases and J lost 0; bases outside the gene matches: 2. In germline, CDR1 is SGDLS, CDR2 YYNGEE. This CDR3 has 14 amino acids. CDR3 nucleotide sequence: TGTGCCAGCAGCGCAGGGGGGGTGAACACTGAAGCTTTCTTT. Translated: CASSAGGVNTEAFF.

The chain recombines TRBV19 with TRBJ1-5; 10 nucleotides agree with TRBD1. Losses at the gene ends were 3 bases for V and 11 bases for J; bases not matched to a gene: 10. CDR3 length: 15 residues. CDR1 is LNHDA, CDR2 SQIVND, per germline (reference sequence). The CDR3 DNA reads TGTGCCAGTAGTATTCCTCGGACAGGGGGGGCGGCCCAGCATTTT. The encoded protein is CASSIPRTGGAAQHF.

This clone appeared a single time. Other nucleotide sequences from this sample produce the same CDR3. The chain joins TRBV27 to TRBJ1-2; weak D call: TRBD1 (6 bases). V lost 4 bases, J lost 2 bases, and 23 bases lay in between. CDR1 and CDR2 (germline): MNHEY, SMNVEV (reference sequence). The CDR3 is made up of 18 amino acids. DNA for the CDR3: TGTGCCAGCAGTTCACAGGGAAACCCTCCCCACCACAACTATGGCTACACCTTC. Its translation is CASSSQGNPPHHNYGYTF.

The chain uses TRBV19 and TRBJ2-3; 7 positions match TRBD1. CDR3 length: 16 amino acids. The germline V gene has CDR1 LNHDA and CDR2 SQIVND (reference sequence). Unmatched junction bases numbered 9, after V lost 0 bases and J lost 6 bases. CDR3 bases: TGTGCCAGTAGTATAGATCGAACAGGGGATATCGATACGCAGTATTTT. It translates to CASSIDRTGDIDTQYF. The whole variable domain, filled in from reference TRBV19 and TRBJ2-3, reads DGGITQSPKYLFRKEGQNVTLSCEQNLNHDAMYWYRQDPGQGLRLIYYSQIVNDFQKGDIAEGYSVSREKKESFPLTVTSAQKNPTAFYLCASSIDRTGDIDTQYFGPGTRLTVL.

The chain has TRBV11-1 and TRBJ1-1; the D is unclear. The CDR3 runs 12 residues. V lost 5 bases, J lost 0 bases, and 4 bases lay in between. Germline CDR1 is SGHAT and CDR2 is FQDESV (reference sequence). The CDR3 is CASSILNTEAFF. The CDR3 nucleotides read TGTGCCAGCAGCATATTGAACACTGAAGCTTTCTTT.

About this clone itself: One end of the junction does not line up with germline, which may come from a read error. J is TRBJ2-7 and V is TRBV4-3; possible D gene TRBD2, 6 bases. The CDR3 spans 14 residues. Germline values: CDR1 LGHNA, CDR2 YSLEER. The CDR3: CAGSPLEGTYEQYF. CDR3 nucleotide sequence: TGCGCCGGCAGCCCCCTGGAGGGAACCTACGAGCAGTACTTC.

The sample holds one count of this clone. The CDR3 bases are TGTGCCAGCAGCGCCGAAAGGGAATTGCAAGCTTTCTTT. It is translated as CASSAERELQAFF. The V call is TRBV5-5, the J call TRBJ1-1; D unresolved. Germline assignment: CDR1 SGHKS and CDR2 YYEKEE (reference sequence). V dropped 4 bases and J dropped 9 bases, with 16 bases sitting between them. The CDR3 covers 13 residues.

V is TRBV2 and J is TRBJ2-1, with 9 bases matching TRBD1. The CDR3 sequence is 12 residues long. Germline V gene lookup returns CDR1 SNHLY and CDR2 FYNNEI. The V and J ends lost 11 bases and 5 bases, in that order; junction bases with no gene match: 4. CDR3 region: CACRDRDNEQFF. CDR3 nucleotides: TGTGCCTGCCGGGACAGGGACAATGAGCAGTTCTTC. Looking up the rest from reference TRBV2 and TRBJ2-1 gives the full variable domain: EPEVTQTPSHQVTQMGQEVILRCVPISNHLYFYWYRQILGQKVEFLVSFYNNEISEKSEIFDDQFSVERPDGSNFTLKIRSTKLEDSAMYFCACRDRDNEQFFGPGTRLTVL.

The gene calls are TRBV5-4 and TRBJ1-2, with a weak D call TRBD1 (6 bases). The germline V gene has CDR1 SGHNT and CDR2 YYREEE (reference sequence). Trimming took 5 bases from V and 10 from J, leaving 15 bases between them. This CDR3 comprises 12 residues. The DNA for the CDR3 is TGTGCCAGCAGACTGGACAGCGGCTCCTACACCTTC. This encodes CASRLDSGSYTF.